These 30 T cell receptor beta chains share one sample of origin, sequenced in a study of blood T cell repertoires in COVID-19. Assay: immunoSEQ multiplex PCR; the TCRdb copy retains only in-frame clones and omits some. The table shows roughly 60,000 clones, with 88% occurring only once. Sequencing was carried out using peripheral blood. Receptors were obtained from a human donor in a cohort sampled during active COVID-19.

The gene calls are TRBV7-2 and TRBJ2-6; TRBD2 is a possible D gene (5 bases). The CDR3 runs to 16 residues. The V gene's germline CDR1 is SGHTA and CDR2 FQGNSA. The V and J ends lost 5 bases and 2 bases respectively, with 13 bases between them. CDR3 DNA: TGTGCCAGCAGCCCCGCCCGGGGAGCTGGGGCCAACGTCCTGACTTTC. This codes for CASSPARGAGANVLTF.

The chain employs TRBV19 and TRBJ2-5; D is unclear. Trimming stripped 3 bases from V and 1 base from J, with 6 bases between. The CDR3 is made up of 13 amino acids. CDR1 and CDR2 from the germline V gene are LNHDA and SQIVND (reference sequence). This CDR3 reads CASSIGSQETQYF. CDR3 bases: TGTGCCAGTAGTATCGGTAGCCAAGAGACCCAGTACTTC.

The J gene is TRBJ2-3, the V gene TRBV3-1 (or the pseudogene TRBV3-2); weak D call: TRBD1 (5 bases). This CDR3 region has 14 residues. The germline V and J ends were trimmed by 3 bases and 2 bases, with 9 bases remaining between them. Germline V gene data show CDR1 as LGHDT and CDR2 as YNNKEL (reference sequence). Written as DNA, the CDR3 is TGTGCCAGCAGCCAGGACAAGATCACAGATACGCAGTATTTT. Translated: CASSQDKITDTQYF.

The CDR3 DNA reads as TGTGCCTGGAGTCCCGACGGGTGGGTCCTTAACACTGAAGCTTTCTTT. Translating it yields CAWSPDGWVLNTEAFF. The V and J genes are TRBV30 and TRBJ1-1; D is uncertain. Germline CDR1 and CDR2: GTSNPN and SVGIG (reference sequence). V lost 2 bases, J lost 2 bases, and 18 bases lay in between. This CDR3 has 16 amino acids.

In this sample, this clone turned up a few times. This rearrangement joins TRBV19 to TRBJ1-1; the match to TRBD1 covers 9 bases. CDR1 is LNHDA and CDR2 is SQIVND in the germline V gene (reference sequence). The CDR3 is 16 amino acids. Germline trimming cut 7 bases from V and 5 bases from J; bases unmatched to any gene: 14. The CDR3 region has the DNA TGTGCCAGTAAAATTCAAGTGGGACAGGGAGGGACTGAAGCTTTCTTT. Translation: CASKIQVGQGGTEAFF.

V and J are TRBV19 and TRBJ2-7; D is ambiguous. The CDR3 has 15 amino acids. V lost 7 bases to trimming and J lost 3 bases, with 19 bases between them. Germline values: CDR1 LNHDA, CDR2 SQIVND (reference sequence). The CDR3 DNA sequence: TGTGCCAGTACCTTGGTGGCAGGTCGGATCTACGAGCAGTACTTC. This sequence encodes CASTLVAGRIYEQYF.

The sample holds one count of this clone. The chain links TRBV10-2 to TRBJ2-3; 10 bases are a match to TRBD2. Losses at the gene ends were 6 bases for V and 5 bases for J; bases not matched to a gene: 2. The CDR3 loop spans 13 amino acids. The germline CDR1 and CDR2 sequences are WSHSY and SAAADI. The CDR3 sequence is CASRAGGLDTQYF. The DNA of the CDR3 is TGCGCCAGCAGAGCGGGGGGGCTAGATACGCAGTATTTT.

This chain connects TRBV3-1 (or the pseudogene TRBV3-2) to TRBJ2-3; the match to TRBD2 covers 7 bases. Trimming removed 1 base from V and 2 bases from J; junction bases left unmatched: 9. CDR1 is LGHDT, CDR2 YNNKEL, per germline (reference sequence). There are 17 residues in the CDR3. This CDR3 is CASSQGWRETPTDTQYF. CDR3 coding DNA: TGTGCCAGCAGCCAAGGATGGCGGGAGACCCCCACAGATACGCAGTATTTT.

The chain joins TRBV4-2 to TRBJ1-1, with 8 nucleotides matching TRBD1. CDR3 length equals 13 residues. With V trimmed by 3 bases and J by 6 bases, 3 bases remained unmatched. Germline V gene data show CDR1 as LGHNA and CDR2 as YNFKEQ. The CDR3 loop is CASSHVTGAEAFF. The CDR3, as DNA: TGTGCCAGCAGCCACGTGACAGGGGCTGAAGCTTTCTTT.

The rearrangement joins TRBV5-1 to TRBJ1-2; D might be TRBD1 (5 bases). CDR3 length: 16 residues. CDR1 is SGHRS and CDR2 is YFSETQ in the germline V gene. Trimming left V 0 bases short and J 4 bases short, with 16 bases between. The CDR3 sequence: CASSLGSLGEAYGYTF. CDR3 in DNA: TGCGCCAGCAGCTTGGGGTCCTTAGGGGAAGCCTATGGCTACACCTTC.

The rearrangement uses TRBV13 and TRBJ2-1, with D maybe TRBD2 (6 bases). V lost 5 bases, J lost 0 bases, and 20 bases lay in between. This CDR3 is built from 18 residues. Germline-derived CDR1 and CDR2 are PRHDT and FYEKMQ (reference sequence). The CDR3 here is CASSRTRIGGSSYNEQFF. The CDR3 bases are TGTGCCAGCAGCCGCACCCGCATCGGAGGGAGCTCCTACAATGAGCAGTTCTTC.

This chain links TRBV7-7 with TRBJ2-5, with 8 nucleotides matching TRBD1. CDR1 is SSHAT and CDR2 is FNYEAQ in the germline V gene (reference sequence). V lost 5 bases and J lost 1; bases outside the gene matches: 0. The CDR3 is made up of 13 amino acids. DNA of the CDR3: TGTGCCAGCAGCGGACAGGGCCAAGAGACCCAGTACTTC. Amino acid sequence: CASSGQGQETQYF.

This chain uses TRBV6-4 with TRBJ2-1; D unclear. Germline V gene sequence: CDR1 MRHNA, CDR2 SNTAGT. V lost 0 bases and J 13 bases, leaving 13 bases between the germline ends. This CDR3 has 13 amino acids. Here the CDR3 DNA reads TGTGCCAGCAGTGACTCGTGGGCTCAACCTCAGTTCTTC. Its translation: CASSDSWAQPQFF.

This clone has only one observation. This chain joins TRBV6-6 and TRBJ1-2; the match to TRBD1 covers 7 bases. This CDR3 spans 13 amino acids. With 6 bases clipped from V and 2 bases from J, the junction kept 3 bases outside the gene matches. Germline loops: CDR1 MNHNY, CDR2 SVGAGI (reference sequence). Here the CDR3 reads CASSETGNYGYTF. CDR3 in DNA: TGTGCCAGCAGCGAGACAGGGAACTATGGCTACACCTTC.

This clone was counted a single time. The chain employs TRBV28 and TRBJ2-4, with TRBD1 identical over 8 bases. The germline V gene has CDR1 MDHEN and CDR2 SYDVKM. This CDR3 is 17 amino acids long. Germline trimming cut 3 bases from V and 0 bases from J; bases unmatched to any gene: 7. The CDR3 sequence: CASSFLGQGLAKNIQYF. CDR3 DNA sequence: TGTGCCAGCAGTTTCCTTGGACAGGGCCTAGCCAAAAACATTCAGTACTTC.

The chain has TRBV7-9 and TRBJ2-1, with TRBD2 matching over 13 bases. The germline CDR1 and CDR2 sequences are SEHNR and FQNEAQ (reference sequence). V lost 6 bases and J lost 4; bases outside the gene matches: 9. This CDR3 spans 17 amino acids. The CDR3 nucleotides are TGTGCCAGCAGTTTGACTAGCGGGAGGAACGCTTACAATGAGCAGTTCTTC. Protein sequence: CASSLTSGRNAYNEQFF.

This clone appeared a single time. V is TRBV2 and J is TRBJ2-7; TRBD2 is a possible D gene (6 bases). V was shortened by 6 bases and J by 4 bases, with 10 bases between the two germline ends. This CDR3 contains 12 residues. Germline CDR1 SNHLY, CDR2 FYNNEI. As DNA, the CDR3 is TGTGCCAGCAGAGGAGGGGTTTACGAGCAGTACTTC. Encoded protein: CASRGGVYEQYF.

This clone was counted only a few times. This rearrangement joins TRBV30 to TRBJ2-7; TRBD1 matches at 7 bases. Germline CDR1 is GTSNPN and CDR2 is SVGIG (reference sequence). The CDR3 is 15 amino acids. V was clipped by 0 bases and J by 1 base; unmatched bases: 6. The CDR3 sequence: CAWSVWDRHSYEQYF. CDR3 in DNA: TGTGCCTGGAGTGTATGGGACAGACATTCCTACGAGCAGTACTTC.

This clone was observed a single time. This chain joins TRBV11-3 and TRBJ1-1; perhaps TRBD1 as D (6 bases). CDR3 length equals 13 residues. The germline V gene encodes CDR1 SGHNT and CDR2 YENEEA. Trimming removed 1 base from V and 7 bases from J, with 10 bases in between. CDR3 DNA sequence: TGTGCCAGCAGCTTAGCAGGGGACAATGAAGCTTTCTTT. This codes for CASSLAGDNEAFF.

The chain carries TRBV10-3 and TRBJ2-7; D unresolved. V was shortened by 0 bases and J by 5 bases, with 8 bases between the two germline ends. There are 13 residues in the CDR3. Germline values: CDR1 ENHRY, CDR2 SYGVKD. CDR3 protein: CAISESSSDEQYF. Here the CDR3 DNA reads TGTGCCATCAGTGAGTCGTCGAGTGACGAGCAGTACTTC.

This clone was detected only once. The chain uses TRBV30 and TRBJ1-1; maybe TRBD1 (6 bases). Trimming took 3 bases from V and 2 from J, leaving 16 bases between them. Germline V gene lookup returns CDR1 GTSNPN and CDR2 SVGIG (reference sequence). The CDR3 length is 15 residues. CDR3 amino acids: CAWRLVGTTNTEAFF. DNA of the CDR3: TGTGCCTGGAGACTGGTTGGGACAACTAACACTGAAGCTTTCTTT.

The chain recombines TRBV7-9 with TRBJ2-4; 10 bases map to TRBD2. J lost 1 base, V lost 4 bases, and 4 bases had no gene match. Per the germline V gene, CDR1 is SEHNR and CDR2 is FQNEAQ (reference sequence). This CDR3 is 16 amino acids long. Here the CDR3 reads CASSSLLAGAKNIQYF. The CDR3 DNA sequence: TGTGCCAGCAGCTCACTACTAGCGGGGGCCAAAAACATTCAGTACTTC.

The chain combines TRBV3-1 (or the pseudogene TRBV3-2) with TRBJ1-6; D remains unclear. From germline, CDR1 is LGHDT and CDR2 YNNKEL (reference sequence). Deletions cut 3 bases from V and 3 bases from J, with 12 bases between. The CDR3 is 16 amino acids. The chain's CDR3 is CASSQKGRGYNSPLHF. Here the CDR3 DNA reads TGTGCCAGCAGCCAGAAAGGACGGGGCTATAATTCACCCCTCCACTTT.

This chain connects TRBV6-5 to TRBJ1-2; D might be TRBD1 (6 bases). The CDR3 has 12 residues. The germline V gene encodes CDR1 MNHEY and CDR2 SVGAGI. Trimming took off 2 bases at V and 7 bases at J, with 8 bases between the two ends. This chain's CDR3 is CASSYGGGGYTF. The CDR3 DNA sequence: TGTGCCAGCAGTTACGGGGGCGGTGGCTACACCTTC.

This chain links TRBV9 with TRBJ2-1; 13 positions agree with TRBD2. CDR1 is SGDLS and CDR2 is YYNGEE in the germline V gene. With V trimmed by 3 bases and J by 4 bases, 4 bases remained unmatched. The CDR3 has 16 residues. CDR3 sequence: CASSALAGGLYNEQFF. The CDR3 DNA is TGTGCCAGCAGCGCACTAGCGGGGGGGTTATACAATGAGCAGTTCTTC.

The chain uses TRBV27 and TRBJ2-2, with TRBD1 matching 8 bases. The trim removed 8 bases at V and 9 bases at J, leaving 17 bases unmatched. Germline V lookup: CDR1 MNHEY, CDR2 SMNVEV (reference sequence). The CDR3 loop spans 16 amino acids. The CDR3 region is CASSGPGTGVAWELFF. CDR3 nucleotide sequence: TGTGCCAGCTCTGGTCCCGGGACAGGTGTTGCCTGGGAGCTGTTTTTT.

Here the CDR3 reads CASSQDEGNDGYTF. The CDR3 DNA reads TGCGCCAGCAGCCAAGATGAGGGAAACGATGGCTACACCTTC. The chain uses TRBV4-3 and TRBJ1-2; D gene uncertain. The germline V and J ends were trimmed by 0 bases and 6 bases, with 11 bases remaining between them. The length of the CDR3 is 14 residues. CDR1 is LGHNA, CDR2 YSLEER, per germline.

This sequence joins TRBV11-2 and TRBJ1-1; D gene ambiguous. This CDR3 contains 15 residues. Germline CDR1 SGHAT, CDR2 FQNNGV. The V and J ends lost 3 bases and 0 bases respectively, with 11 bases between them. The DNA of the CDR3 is TGTGCCAGCAGCTTGAGCGCAGTGATGAACACTGAAGCTTTCTTT. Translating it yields CASSLSAVMNTEAFF.

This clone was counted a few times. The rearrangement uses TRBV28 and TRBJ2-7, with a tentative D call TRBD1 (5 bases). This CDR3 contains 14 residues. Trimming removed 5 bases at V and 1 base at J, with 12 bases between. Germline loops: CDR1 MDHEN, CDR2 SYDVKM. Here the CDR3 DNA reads TGTGCCAGCAGTCCTAGGACAACTTCCTACGAGCAGTACTTC. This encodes CASSPRTTSYEQYF. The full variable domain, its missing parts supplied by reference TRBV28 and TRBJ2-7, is DVKVTQSSRYLVKRTGEKVFLECVQDMDHENMFWYRQDPGLGLRLIYFSYDVKMKEKGDIPEGYSVSREKKERFSLILESASTNQTSMYLCASSPRTTSYEQYFGPGTRLTVT.

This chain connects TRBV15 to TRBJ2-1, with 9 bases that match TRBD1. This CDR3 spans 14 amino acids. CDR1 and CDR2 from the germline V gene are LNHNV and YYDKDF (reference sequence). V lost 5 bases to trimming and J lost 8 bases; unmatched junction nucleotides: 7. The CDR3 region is CATSHGTGNYEQFF. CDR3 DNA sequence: TGTGCCACCAGCCACGGGACAGGGAACTATGAGCAGTTCTTC. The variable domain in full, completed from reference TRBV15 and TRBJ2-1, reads DAMVIQNPRYQVTQFGKPVTLSCSQTLNHNVMYWYQQKSSQAPKLLFHYYDKDFNNEADTPDNFQSRRPNTSFCFLDIRSPGLGDTAMYLCATSHGTGNYEQFFGPGTRLTVL.